One sample yielded the 16 T cell receptor beta chains listed below, sequenced in a study of Ad26.COV2.S vaccination and SARS-CoV-2 variants. The assay was immunoSEQ multiplex PCR, and TCRdb's table has in-frame clones only and misses some. Among more than 250,000 clones listed, more than 70% were seen once. Treatment reported: some 20 received Ad26.COV2.S at low or high dose, single or two shots; about 5 received placebo; per-sample allocation not given. Sampling happened 63 days after the first vaccine or placebo injection. The sample here was peripheral blood, taken in a trial of Ad26.COV2.S vaccine versus placebo. The receptors were sampled from a person aged 18-65 years who received the Ad26.COV2.S COVID-19 vaccine or a placebo.

J is TRBJ2-7 and V is TRBV18, with D perhaps being TRBD1 or TRBD2 (5 bases each). Trimming cost V 2 bases and J 2 bases, with 16 bases left between them. The germline CDR1 and CDR2 sequences are KGHSH and LQKENI. The CDR3 consists of 16 residues. The CDR3 region is CASSPGMAGTPYEQYF. The CDR3 bases are TGTGCCAGCTCACCAGGGATGGCAGGGACCCCCTACGAGCAGTACTTC.

V usage is TRBV5-4 and J usage is TRBJ2-3; D is uncertain. Germline CDR1 SGHNT, CDR2 YYREEE (reference sequence). This CDR3 has 15 residues. V dropped 0 bases and J dropped 5 bases, with 13 bases sitting between them. The CDR3 DNA reads TGTGCCAGCAGCTTGGGTGGACCCGAGGTAGATACGCAGTATTTT. Translation gives CASSLGGPEVDTQYF.

The chain is built from TRBV9 and TRBJ2-1, with D possibly TRBD2 on 7 matching bases. The CDR3 length is 13 residues. Trimming took off 0 bases at V and 8 bases at J, with 9 bases between the two ends. From germline, CDR1 is SGDLS and CDR2 YYNGEE. The CDR3 bases are TGTGCCAGCAGCGTAGGAGGGGGGGATGAGCAGTTCTTC. It encodes CASSVGGGDEQFF.

V usage is TRBV7-6 and J usage is TRBJ2-3, with TRBD2 identical over 13 bases. Trimming at V came to 5 bases and at J to 3 bases, leaving 5 bases not matched to a gene. The CDR3 has 16 amino acids. Germline lookup yields CDR1 SGHVS and CDR2 FNYEAQ. The CDR3 protein is CASSLRTSGSTDTQYF. The CDR3 DNA follows: TGTGCCAGCAGCCTACGGACTAGCGGGAGTACAGATACGCAGTATTTT.

The rearrangement joins TRBV5-1 to TRBJ1-2; D remains ambiguous. V was clipped by 4 bases and J by 0 bases, with 10 bases between them. The CDR3 consists of 14 residues. Germline V gives CDR1 SGHRS, CDR2 YFSETQ. This CDR3 is CASSPISSNYGYTF. CDR3 nucleotides: TGCGCCAGCAGCCCTATTTCCTCTAACTATGGCTACACCTTC.

On this clone itself: This may be a read error: a much more frequent sequence differs by one nucleotide. In the same sample, other DNA sequences code for this CDR3. V is TRBV19 and J is TRBJ1-1, with a possible D match to TRBD1 (5 bases). The CDR3 is made up of 13 amino acids. V dropped 4 bases and J dropped 0 bases, with 6 bases sitting between them. The germline V gene encodes CDR1 LNHDA and CDR2 SQIVND (reference sequence). CDR3 nucleotides: TGTGCCAGTAGTACACAGGTGAACACTGAAGCTTTCTTT. Translated: CASSTQVNTEAFF.

The chain couples TRBV5-4 to TRBJ1-1; 9 bases agree with TRBD1. The ends lost 9 bases at V and 3 bases at J; junction bases unmatched: 9. The CDR3 has 14 residues. Germline assignment: CDR1 SGHNT and CDR2 YYREEE (reference sequence). The CDR3 loop reads CATGSRTGDTEAFF. CDR3 nucleotides: TGTGCCACCGGTTCCAGGACAGGGGACACTGAAGCTTTCTTT.

The gene calls are TRBV2 and TRBJ2-5; maybe TRBD1 (6 bases). V lost 9 bases to trimming and J lost 2 bases, with 10 bases between them. Per the germline V gene, CDR1 is SNHLY and CDR2 is FYNNEI. The CDR3 length is 12 residues. CDR3 residues: CARRTDQETQYF. The CDR3 region has the DNA TGTGCCAGGAGGACAGATCAAGAGACCCAGTACTTC.

The chain recombines TRBV10-3 with TRBJ1-1; D gene unclear. The V end lost 2 bases, the J end lost 5 bases, and 9 bases lay between the germline ends. CDR1 ENHRY and CDR2 SYGVKD come from the germline V gene. This CDR3 is 13 amino acids long. The CDR3, as DNA: TGTGCCATCAGTGAGACAGTAAGAACTGAAGCTTTCTTT. As protein: CAISETVRTEAFF.

V gene TRBV7-6 combines with J gene TRBJ2-2; tentative D call: TRBD1 (6 bases). From germline, CDR1 is SGHVS and CDR2 FNYEAQ. V lost 0 bases and J lost 6, with 8 bases in between. This CDR3 contains 14 residues. As DNA, the CDR3 is TGTGCCAGCAGCTTAGCAGGGGGTCCCGGGGAGCTGTTTTTT. Its translation is CASSLAGGPGELFF.

There are a few counts of this clone. This chain uses TRBV9 with TRBJ1-5; tentatively, D is TRBD1 (6 bases). Looked up from germline, CDR1 is SGDLS and CDR2 is YYNGEE. V lost 0 bases and J 4 bases, leaving 11 bases between the germline ends. The CDR3 loop spans 15 amino acids. CDR3 sequence (DNA): TGTGCCAGCAGCGTAGGTGGGGGCTTTAATCAGCCCCAGCATTTT. This gives the protein CASSVGGGFNQPQHF.

Regarding this clone: Additional DNA sequences in this sample encode the identical CDR3. The chain joins TRBV30 to TRBJ2-7; a weak D match, TRBD2 (6 bases). There are 11 residues in the CDR3. V was cut by 1 base and J by 6 bases, with 7 bases left in between. CDR1 GTSNPN and CDR2 SVGIG come from the germline V gene (reference sequence). The CDR3 bases are TGTGCCTGGAGTGGGGGAGGCGAGCAGTACTTC. Translated, it gives CAWSGGGEQYF.

CDR3 loop: CASSPGTSYEQYF. The CDR3, as DNA: TGTGCCAGCAGCCCGGGGACCAGCTACGAGCAGTACTTC. The chain links TRBV7-9 to TRBJ2-7; D could derive from TRBD1 or TRBD2 (5 bases each). CDR1 is SEHNR and CDR2 is FQNEAQ in the germline V gene (reference sequence). V lost 5 bases to trimming and J lost 3 bases, with 11 bases between them. The CDR3 runs to 13 residues. The entire variable domain, with the rest obtained from reference TRBV7-9 and TRBJ2-7, is as follows: DTGVSQNPRHKITKRGQNVTFRCDPISEHNRLYWYRQTLGQGPEFLTYFQNEAQLEKSRLLSDRFSAERPKGSFSTLEIQRTEQGDSAMYLCASSPGTSYEQYFGPGTRLTVT.

This clone came up a few times. Other DNA sequences of this sample code for an identical CDR3. V gene TRBV7-3 combines with J gene TRBJ2-3; D ambiguous. The germline V and J ends were trimmed by 6 bases and 0 bases, with 4 bases remaining between them. Per germline, CDR1 SGHTA and CDR2 FQGTGA. CDR3 length: 12 amino acids. The CDR3 here is CASSSSTDTQYF. CDR3 sequence (DNA): TGTGCCAGCAGTAGCAGCACAGATACGCAGTATTTT.

The V gene is TRBV7-6, the J gene TRBJ2-7; the match to TRBD2 covers 7 bases. Germline CDR1 is SGHVS and CDR2 is FNYEAQ. The CDR3 sequence is 15 residues long. The ends lost 6 bases at V and 3 bases at J; junction bases unmatched: 11. CDR3 in DNA: TGTGCCAGCAGTCCGCGGGCGGGAGATGACTACGAGCAGTACTTC. Protein product: CASSPRAGDDYEQYF.

The chain uses TRBV29-1 and TRBJ1-1; 11 nucleotides agree with TRBD1. V shed 6 bases, J shed 11 bases, and the junction held 11 bases outside the gene matches. Germline CDR1 is SQVTM and CDR2 is ANQGSEA. This CDR3 is 13 amino acids long. The CDR3, as DNA: TGCAGCGTGGAGAGGGACAGGGGGAGGGAGGCTTTCTTT. This translates into CSVERDRGREAFF.